A single sample gave rise to the 31 T cell receptor beta chains below, sequenced in a study of T cell responses to AZD1222 COVID-19 vaccine. Profiling relied on immunoSEQ multiplex PCR, and the TCRdb table lists in-frame clones only, not all of them. The table has about 140,000 clones, about 86% seen once. This material consisted of peripheral blood, taken on day 0 of AZD1222 vaccination. All receptors derive from an adult in good health.

CDR3 loop: CASSLSNSVYEQYF. As DNA, the CDR3 is TGTGCCAGCAGCTTATCGAACTCGGTCTACGAGCAGTACTTC. V is TRBV7-9 and J is TRBJ2-7; D is ambiguous. Germline V CDR1 and CDR2: SEHNR, FQNEAQ (reference sequence). The CDR3 is 14 residues long. V dropped 2 bases and J dropped 3 bases, with 11 bases sitting between them.

The V call is TRBV15, the J call TRBJ2-6; tentatively, D is TRBD1 (6 bases). V was trimmed by 0 bases and J by 3 bases, leaving 9 bases between them. Per germline, CDR1 LNHNV and CDR2 YYDKDF (reference sequence). CDR3 size: 16 residues. The CDR3 is CATSRERGFGANVLTF. DNA of the CDR3: TGTGCCACCAGCAGAGAAAGGGGGTTTGGGGCCAACGTCCTGACTTTC.

The CDR3 spells CASRLGLAGHTQYF. CDR3 nucleotide sequence: TGCGCCAGCAGACTAGGACTAGCGGGACATACGCAGTATTTT. The chain is built from TRBV4-1 and TRBJ2-3, with 12 bases lining up with TRBD2. V lost 6 bases, J lost 7 bases, and 5 bases stayed unmatched. The germline V gene encodes CDR1 MGHRA and CDR2 YSYEKL. The CDR3 is made up of 14 amino acids.

Here the CDR3 reads CASSPTSGGMDTQYF. CDR3 nucleotide sequence: TGTGCCAGCAGCCCGACTAGCGGGGGAATGGATACGCAGTATTTT. The chain joins TRBV7-8 to TRBJ2-3; TRBD2 agrees at 12 bases. V trimming: 5 bases; J trimming: 6 bases; junction bases outside the gene matches: 6. The germline CDR1 and CDR2 sequences are SGHVS and FQNEAQ. CDR3 length: 15 amino acids.

The chain uses TRBV6-5 and TRBJ2-5; a possible D gene is TRBD2 (6 bases). Trimming removed 4 bases at V and 1 base at J, with 16 bases between. Germline loops: CDR1 MNHEY, CDR2 SVGAGI. The CDR3 has 16 amino acids. The DNA for the CDR3 is TGTGCCAGCAGTTCCCCAACCACTAGCCGCCAAGAGACCCAGTACTTC. Amino acids: CASSSPTTSRQETQYF.

V usage is TRBV29-1 and J usage is TRBJ2-1; 7 nucleotides align to TRBD2. The length of the CDR3 is 11 residues. With V trimmed by 6 bases and J by 7 bases, 3 bases remained unmatched. Germline CDR1 SQVTM, CDR2 ANQGSEA. The CDR3 region is CSVPGGNEQFF. The CDR3 coding sequence is TGCAGCGTCCCCGGGGGGAATGAGCAGTTCTTC.

V usage is TRBV5-1 and J usage is TRBJ2-1, with TRBD2 identical over 7 bases. Unmatched junction bases numbered 6, after V lost 8 bases and J lost 10 bases. The germline V gene encodes CDR1 SGHRS and CDR2 YFSETQ. The CDR3 covers 11 residues. CDR3 in DNA: TGCGCCAGTGGACTAGTATACGAGCAGTTCTTC. The encoded protein is CASGLVYEQFF. Full variable domain (missing parts from reference TRBV5-1 and TRBJ2-1): KAGVTQTPRYLIKTRGQQVTLSCSPISGHRSVSWYQQTPGQGLQFLFEYFSETQRNKGNFPGRFSGRQFSNSRSEMNVSTLELGDSALYLCASGLVYEQFFGPGTRLTVL.

Of note for this clone: One junction end does not reproduce the germline sequence, and a read error may be involved. The chain recombines TRBV29-1 with TRBJ1-1; D ambiguous. This CDR3 has 11 residues. CDR1 is SQVTM and CDR2 is ANQGSEA in the germline V gene. CDR3 region: CSGSNTAWLGF. CDR3 sequence (DNA): TGCAGCGGGTCAAACACCGCTTGGCTTGGCTTT. The full variable domain, rest sourced from reference TRBV29-1 and TRBJ1-1, is SAVISQKPSRDICQRGTSLTIQCQVDSQVTMMFWYRQQPGQSLTLIATANQGSEATYESGFVIDKFPISRPNLTFSTLTVSNMSPEDSSIYLCSGSNTAWLGFGQGTRLTVV.

The genes are TRBV29-1 and TRBJ1-2; no definite D call. CDR3 length equals 11 residues. V lost 6 bases to trimming and J lost 6 bases, with 11 bases between them. The germline V gene has CDR1 SQVTM and CDR2 ANQGSEA. The CDR3 bases are TGCAGCGTGAGGCGGGGTAATGGCTACACCTTC. Its protein product is CSVRRGNGYTF.

The rearrangement joins TRBV6-5 to TRBJ2-4; 7 bases are shared with TRBD1. Germline V gives CDR1 MNHEY, CDR2 SVGAGI. The trim removed 6 bases at V and 7 bases at J, leaving 6 bases unmatched. CDR3 length equals 13 residues. In DNA, the CDR3 is TGTGCCAGCAGCTCCGGGACAGCGAACATTCAGTACTTC. Protein product: CASSSGTANIQYF.

The J gene is TRBJ1-2, the V gene TRBV18, with 11 bases matching TRBD1. The V and J ends lost 8 bases and 6 bases, in that order; junction bases with no gene match: 14. The CDR3 spans 16 residues. Germline CDR1 KGHSH, CDR2 LQKENI. The CDR3 loop is CASTRTGGALWDGYTF. CDR3 in DNA: TGTGCCAGCACCCGGACAGGGGGCGCATTGTGGGATGGCTACACCTTC.

This clone was observed a few times. The chain employs TRBV5-6 and TRBJ2-7; D unclear. The CDR3 runs 13 residues. Trimming took 5 bases from V and 7 from J, leaving 16 bases between them. Germline V CDR1 and CDR2: SGHDT, YYEEEE. The CDR3 nucleotides read TGTGCCAGCAGTAGGCCCCCATTGGGGGAGCAGTACTTC. Translated: CASSRPPLGEQYF.

The chain combines TRBV27 with TRBJ1-5; TRBD1 is a possible D gene (5 bases). The CDR3 covers 14 residues. V was trimmed by 2 bases and J by 2 bases, leaving 7 bases between them. Germline CDR1 reads MNHEY; CDR2 reads SMNVEV (reference sequence). In nucleotides, the CDR3 is TGTGCCAGCAGTTTAAGAGGGGGCAATCAGCCCCAGCATTTT. Protein sequence: CASSLRGGNQPQHF.

This clone was seen just once. The chain combines TRBV19 with TRBJ2-7; tentative D call: TRBD1 (5 bases). CDR1 is LNHDA, CDR2 SQIVND, per germline (reference sequence). V lost 2 bases to trimming and J lost 0 bases, with 8 bases between them. The CDR3 covers 14 residues. CDR3 protein: CASSIQGPSYEQYF. CDR3 sequence (DNA): TGTGCCAGTAGTATACAGGGCCCCTCCTACGAGCAGTACTTC.

This rearrangement joins TRBV27 to TRBJ2-7, with 14 bases that match TRBD2. V lost 5 bases to trimming and J lost 1 base; unmatched junction nucleotides: 7. The length of the CDR3 is 17 residues. Germline V gene data show CDR1 as MNHEY and CDR2 as SMNVEV (reference sequence). The CDR3 spells CASSKSGLAGESYEQYF. The CDR3, as DNA: TGTGCCAGCAGTAAATCGGGACTAGCGGGAGAGTCCTACGAGCAGTACTTC.

The V call is TRBV19, the J call TRBJ1-1, with D maybe TRBD1 (5 bases). Germline V gene sequence: CDR1 LNHDA, CDR2 SQIVND (reference sequence). With 3 bases removed from V and 0 bases from J, the gap between germline ends came to 14 bases. This CDR3 has 16 amino acids. CDR3 protein: CASSISSAGMNTEAFF. In nucleotides, the CDR3 is TGTGCCAGTAGTATTAGCTCGGCAGGGATGAACACTGAAGCTTTCTTT.

This chain connects TRBV5-1 to TRBJ2-7, with 7 bases identical to TRBD1. CDR1 is SGHRS and CDR2 is YFSETQ in the germline V gene. Trimming cost V 3 bases and J 2 bases; bases outside gene matches: 5. The length of the CDR3 is 14 residues. As DNA, the CDR3 is TGCGCCAGCAGCTGGACAGGTAATACCTACGAGCAGTACTTC. Residues: CASSWTGNTYEQYF.

The CDR3 spells CAWSVSREQYF. The DNA for the CDR3 is TGTGCCTGGAGTGTTAGTCGCGAGCAGTACTTC. The rearrangement uses TRBV30 and TRBJ2-7; D unresolved. The CDR3 has 11 residues. V lost 0 bases and J 6 bases, leaving 6 bases between the germline ends. In germline, CDR1 is GTSNPN, CDR2 SVGIG (reference sequence).

The genes are TRBV10-3 and TRBJ2-1; 7 nucleotides line up with TRBD2. Germline lookup yields CDR1 ENHRY and CDR2 SYGVKD. The CDR3 length is 12 residues. The V and J ends lost 8 bases and 6 bases, in that order; junction bases with no gene match: 4. The CDR3 spells CAIRLAGNEQFF. As DNA, the CDR3 is TGTGCCATCCGACTAGCTGGCAATGAGCAGTTCTTC.

The chain joins TRBV6-2 or TRBV6-3 to TRBJ2-1; TRBD1 matches 9 bases. Trimming took 5 bases from V and 12 from J; bases not matched to a gene: 14. Germline V gene lookup returns CDR1 MNHEY and CDR2 SVGEGT. CDR3 size: 15 residues. CDR3 region: CASSPRDRVFWGQFF. The CDR3 nucleotides read TGTGCCAGCAGTCCCCGGGACAGGGTGTTCTGGGGGCAGTTCTTC.

V usage is TRBV3-1 (or the pseudogene TRBV3-2) and J usage is TRBJ2-1; TRBD2 agrees at 13 bases. The trim removed 3 bases at V and 7 bases at J, leaving 6 bases unmatched. CDR3 length equals 16 residues. Germline CDR1 LGHDT, CDR2 YNNKEL (reference sequence). CDR3 nucleotides: TGTGCCAGCAGCCACGGACTAGCGGGAGTTGGGAATGAGCAGTTCTTC. It is translated as CASSHGLAGVGNEQFF.

V and J are TRBV6-5 and TRBJ2-7, with a possible D match to TRBD1 (5 bases). Per the germline V gene, CDR1 is MNHEY and CDR2 is SVGAGI. CDR3 length: 15 amino acids. Trimming took off 6 bases at V and 1 base at J, with 16 bases between the two ends. CDR3 nucleotide sequence: TGTGCCAGCAGGGTAACAGGACCCCTTTCCTACGAGCAGTACTTC. This codes for CASRVTGPLSYEQYF.

This sequence joins TRBV19 and TRBJ2-7; D not certain. Germline CDR1 LNHDA, CDR2 SQIVND (reference sequence). The V end lost 0 bases, the J end lost 2 bases, and 14 bases lay between the germline ends. The length of the CDR3 is 16 residues. The CDR3 loop is CASSIDHLGRAYEQYF. Here the CDR3 DNA reads TGTGCCAGTAGTATAGATCACTTAGGGCGCGCCTACGAGCAGTACTTC.

The V gene is TRBV6-5, the J gene TRBJ2-7, with 8 bases identical to TRBD1. The CDR3 is made up of 14 amino acids. Germline-derived CDR1 and CDR2 are MNHEY and SVGAGI. V lost 4 bases, J lost 6 bases, and 8 bases stayed unmatched. The CDR3 sequence: CASSLDRGSSEQYF. The CDR3 DNA sequence: TGTGCCAGCAGTTTAGACAGGGGAAGTTCCGAGCAGTACTTC.

Written as DNA, the CDR3 is TGTGCCAGCAGCCAAGATCCCCTAGCGGGGGGTGAGCAGTTCTTC. Translated, it gives CASSQDPLAGGEQFF. V gene TRBV3-1 (or the pseudogene TRBV3-2) combines with J gene TRBJ2-1; TRBD2 aligns across 11 bases. There are 15 residues in the CDR3. Germline-derived CDR1 and CDR2 are LGHDT and YNNKEL (reference sequence). The J segment lost 9 bases and the V segment lost 0 bases, leaving 4 bases of the junction unmatched.

CDR3 DNA: TGTGCCATCAGTGAGTCGAATAGGGGGGAGGCTGAGCAGTTCTTC. As protein: CAISESNRGEAEQFF. The rearrangement joins TRBV10-3 to TRBJ2-1; D may match TRBD1 or TRBD2 (6 bases each). This CDR3 contains 15 residues. The germline CDR1 and CDR2 sequences are ENHRY and SYGVKD. The germline V and J ends were trimmed by 0 bases and 9 bases, with 15 bases remaining between them.

The chain joins TRBV5-1 to TRBJ2-1; 11 bases fit TRBD2. The CDR3 contains 15 residues. In germline, CDR1 is SGHRS, CDR2 YFSETQ. The ends lost 4 bases at V and 4 bases at J; junction bases unmatched: 4. This chain's CDR3 is CASSPTSGVYNEQFF. CDR3 nucleotide sequence: TGCGCCAGCAGCCCGACTAGCGGGGTGTACAATGAGCAGTTCTTC.

This clone was seen a handful of times. The V and J genes are TRBV9 and TRBJ1-1, with a possible D match to TRBD1 (5 bases). The CDR3 sequence is 14 residues long. V lost 6 bases and J 5 bases, leaving 17 bases between the germline ends. Germline lookup yields CDR1 SGDLS and CDR2 YYNGEE. CDR3 in amino acids: CASNRLGGGTEAFF. CDR3 nucleotide sequence: TGTGCCAGCAACCGCCTCGGGGGGGGAACTGAAGCTTTCTTT.

The rearrangement uses TRBV5-1 and TRBJ2-2, with 8 positions matching TRBD2. Trimming took 4 bases from V and 1 from J; bases not matched to a gene: 3. This CDR3 has 15 residues. The germline V gene has CDR1 SGHRS and CDR2 YFSETQ. CDR3 DNA sequence: TGCGCCAGCAGCCCTCGGGGGGGGAACACCGGGGAGCTGTTTTTT. Translating it yields CASSPRGGNTGELFF. Filled out from reference TRBV5-1 and TRBJ2-2, the complete variable domain reads KAGVTQTPRYLIKTRGQQVTLSCSPISGHRSVSWYQQTPGQGLQFLFEYFSETQRNKGNFPGRFSGRQFSNSRSEMNVSTLELGDSALYLCASSPRGGNTGELFFGEGSRLTVL.

This chain links TRBV15 with TRBJ1-4; unclear D gene. The CDR3 covers 13 residues. Deletions cut 0 bases from V and 5 bases from J, with 4 bases between. Germline CDR1 reads LNHNV; CDR2 reads YYDKDF (reference sequence). The DNA for the CDR3 is TGTGCCACCAGCAGAGATATAAATGAAAAACTGTTTTTT. Its protein product is CATSRDINEKLFF.

The genes are TRBV5-6 and TRBJ2-7, with D hard to call. Germline V gene lookup returns CDR1 SGHDT and CDR2 YYEEEE. The V and J ends lost 0 bases and 2 bases respectively, with 9 bases between them. This CDR3 is built from 14 residues. DNA of the CDR3: TGTGCCAGCAGCTTGGCATCTTTCGCCTACGAGCAGTACTTC. It translates to CASSLASFAYEQYF.